This T cell receptor (beta chain) is drawn from a study of PD-L1 blockade in urothelial cancer. Study-wide background: Atezolizumab was started by patients in the mid-2010s at 1,200 mg intravenously every 3 weeks. Blood was analyzed 3 weeks (second dose) and 6 weeks after treatment start. Median blood clonality was around 0.086, with some 89,000 unique TCRs.

This clone was counted a few times. No antigen is known for it. This CDR3 has 14 amino acids. Assay used: immunoSEQ multiplex PCR; TCRdb lists only in-frame clones, some missing. The sample lists 130,000 or so clones; 70% to 85% were seen once. The sample's time point: pretreatment peripheral blood. Regarding the study as a whole: For durable-benefit patients, tumor-associated blood clones expanded more at 3 weeks.

The clonotype was recovered from a man in his forties or fifties with urothelial cancer. The chain links TRBV21-1 to TRBJ1-1. TRBV21-1 is annotated as a pseudogene. The specimen comprised PBMCs, sampled around atezolizumab (anti-PD-L1) treatment. The CDR3 DNA is TGTGCCAGCAGGAGGGCGCAAGTCTATACTGAAGCTTTCTTT. Residues: CASRRAQVYTEAFF.